This T cell receptor (beta chain) was sequenced for a study of blood T cells in healthy people across ages. This clonotype has a handful of counts. V gave up 5 bases and J gave up 7 bases; unmatched junction bases: 10. The germline CDR1 and CDR2 sequences are MGHRA and YSYEKL. CDR3 length: 15 residues. The use of a sample-barcoded 5' primer and a J-beta primer mix characterized a second PCR of about 7 to 12 cycles. Each CDR3 protein gets one entry after TCRdb re-called the 5' RACE reads with MiXCR. This sample has 540,000 or so distinct CDR3 sequences, with 25% to 30% found just once. The source material was blood. This TCR came from a woman in her seventies in good health. The chain is built from TRBV4-1 and TRBJ2-1; 8 bases agree with TRBD1. The CDR3 DNA follows: TGCGCCAGCAGCGTTATGGACAGGGAAGGTAATGAGCAGTTCTTC. Encoded protein: CASSVMDREGNEQFF.